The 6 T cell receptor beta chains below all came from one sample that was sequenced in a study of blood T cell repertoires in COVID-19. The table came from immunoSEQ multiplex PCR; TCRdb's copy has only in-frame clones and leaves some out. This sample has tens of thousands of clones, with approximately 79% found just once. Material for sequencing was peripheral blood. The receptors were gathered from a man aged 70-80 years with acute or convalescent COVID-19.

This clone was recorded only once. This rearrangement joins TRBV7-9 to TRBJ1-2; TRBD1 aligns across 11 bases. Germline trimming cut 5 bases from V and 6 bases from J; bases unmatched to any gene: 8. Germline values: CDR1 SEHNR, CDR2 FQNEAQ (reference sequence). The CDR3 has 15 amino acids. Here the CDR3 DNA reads TGTGCCAGCAGCCAAGTAGGACAGGGGGCCCATGGCTACACCTTC. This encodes CASSQVGQGAHGYTF.

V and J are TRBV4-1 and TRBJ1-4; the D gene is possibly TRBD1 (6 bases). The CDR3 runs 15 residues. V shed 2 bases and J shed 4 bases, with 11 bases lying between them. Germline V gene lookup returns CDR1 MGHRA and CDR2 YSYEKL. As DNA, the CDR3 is TGCGCCAGCAGCCAACCGACAGGCCGTAATGAAAAACTGTTTTTT. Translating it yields CASSQPTGRNEKLFF.

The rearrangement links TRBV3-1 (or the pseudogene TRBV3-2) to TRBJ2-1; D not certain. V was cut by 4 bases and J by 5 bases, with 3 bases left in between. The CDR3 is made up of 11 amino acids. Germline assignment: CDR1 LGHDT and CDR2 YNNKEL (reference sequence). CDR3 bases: TGTGCCAGCAGCCTAAACAATGAGCAGTTCTTC. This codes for CASSLNNEQFF.

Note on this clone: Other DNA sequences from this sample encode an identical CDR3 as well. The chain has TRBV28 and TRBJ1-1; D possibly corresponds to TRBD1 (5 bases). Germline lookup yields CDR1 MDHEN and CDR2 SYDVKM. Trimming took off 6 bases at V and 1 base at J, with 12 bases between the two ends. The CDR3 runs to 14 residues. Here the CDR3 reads CASSLLTGNTEAFF. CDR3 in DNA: TGTGCCAGCAGCCTACTTACAGGGAACACTGAAGCTTTCTTT. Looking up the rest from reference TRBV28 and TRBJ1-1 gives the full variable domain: DVKVTQSSRYLVKRTGEKVFLECVQDMDHENMFWYRQDPGLGLRLIYFSYDVKMKEKGDIPEGYSVSREKKERFSLILESASTNQTSMYLCASSLLTGNTEAFFGQGTRLTVV.

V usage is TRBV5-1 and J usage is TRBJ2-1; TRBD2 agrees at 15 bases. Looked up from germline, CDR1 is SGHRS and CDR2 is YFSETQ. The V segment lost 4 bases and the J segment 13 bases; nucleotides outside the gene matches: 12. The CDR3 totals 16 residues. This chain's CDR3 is CASSPALGLAGGLQFF. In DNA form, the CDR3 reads TGCGCCAGCAGCCCTGCCCTTGGACTAGCGGGGGGGCTACAGTTCTTC.

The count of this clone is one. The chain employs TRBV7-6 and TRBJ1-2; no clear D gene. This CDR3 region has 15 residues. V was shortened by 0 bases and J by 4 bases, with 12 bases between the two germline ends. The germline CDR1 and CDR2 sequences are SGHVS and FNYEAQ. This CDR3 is CASSLAGGPSYGYTF. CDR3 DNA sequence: TGTGCCAGCAGCTTAGCGGGTGGGCCCAGCTATGGCTACACCTTC.